The clone carrying this T cell receptor beta chain was recorded a few times. The data were taken from a study of T cells after yellow fever vaccination. Study-level background: Preparation of the low-cell-number fractions used SMART-Seq v4 Ultra Low Input.

The CDR3 consists of 17 residues. Trimming cost V 3 bases and J 1 base, with 15 bases left between them. Study-wide results and limits: Almost none of the vaccine-responding clonotypes turned up in sorted memory subsets on day 0, the data showed. CD4 and CD8 compartments shared a small share of clonotypes, likely from convergent recombination.

MiXCR, applied by TCRdb to the 5' RACE reads, yields one record per CDR3 protein. This table has 25,000 to 30,000 distinct CDR3 sequences, roughly 6.1% appearing once. The TCR sequence derives from a man aged 30 to 45 who received the YFV17D yellow fever vaccine. The V call is TRBV12-3 or TRBV12-4, the J call TRBJ1-4; D uncertain. The sample consisted of PBMCs, either bulk or a sorted T-cell subset (CD4+, CD8+, memory, or dextramer-sorted; not recorded which), taken on the day of the yellow fever booster vaccination. In DNA form, the CDR3 reads TGTGCCAGCAGTTTCAGACGAGGCGAGGGAACTAATGAAAAACTGTTTTTT. Its translation is CASSFRRGEGTNEKLFF.